Given below is one TCR beta chain in context. This clonotype came up many times. What this receptor recognizes is not known. No per-base quality is available; no much larger clone lies one base away. Receptor libraries were prepared by RT-PCR. TCRdb shows the sequencer as Illumina HiSeq 2500. Through fastp at Q25 and MiXCR, TCRdb rebuilt clones from the public reads, retaining in-frame beta chains. Duplicate CDR3 protein sequences are folded into a single record with the most common DNA and genes. The sample yields about 570,000 distinct CDR3 sequences; roughly 12% were counted once. The top ten clones comprise roughly a tenth of the sample. This sample was taken from a study of response to subunit inactivated influenza vaccine (dated by TCRdb to the late 2010s). Regarding the research as a whole: Deep quantitative T cell receptor repertoire profiling was used in the study to track responses to a trivalent subunit inactivated influenza vaccine. What the authors observed across the whole study: According to the authors, only a limited number of new T cells may be recruited by each seasonal influenza vaccination.

The input for sequencing was PBMCs from blood, taken on the day of vaccination. This clonotype was sampled from a man aged 50 to 59 who received an inactivated influenza vaccine. Donor details come from another sample of the same person, matched by shared clones.

The DNA sequence is TGCAGTGCTAGAGACCTGCCTAGCGGGAGTATAAGTGAGCAGTTCTTC. Translated, it reads CSARDLPSGSISEQFF. The rearrangement joined TRBV20-1 to TRBJ2-1, and TRBD2 matches 10 of the central bases. Trimmed from V: 0 bases; trimmed from J: 9 bases; junction bases lacking a gene match: 11. Spanning cysteine to phenylalanine, the CDR3 consists of 16 amino acids. The retained sequence is limited to the CDR3, 48 bases, with the frame set at the first base. The germline V gene (reference sequence) supplies CDR1 DFQATT and CDR2 SNEGSKA.